This entry is about one TCR beta chain. The record originates from a study of blood T cell repertoires in COVID-19. Across the study: The United States, Italy and Spain provided the acute and convalescent COVID-19 samples. Sample material is recorded as cDNA or gDNA derived from T cells, B-cell-depleted T cells, or PBMCs.

Per the original methods: The authors estimated nucleated cell counts from reference gene primer amplification. The method was immunoSEQ multiplex PCR; TCRdb's version includes in-frame clones alone and lacks a portion of them. D and trimming come from the DNA, and the V and J calls and clone size come from that table. The table records 70,000 to 95,000 clones, 75% to 90% of them present only once. CDR3 length: 13 residues. Trimming shortened V by 5 bases and J by 14 bases, and 16 bases separated the two germline ends. Sample: peripheral blood. The TCR originated in a human donor in a cohort sampled during active COVID-19. The chain employs TRBV12-3 or TRBV12-4 and TRBJ1-6; tentative D call: TRBD1 (5 bases). CDR3 in DNA: TGTGCCAGCAGTATGCTCCAGGGTAGGGCCCTCCACTTT. Protein: CASSMLQGRALHF.